The 20 T cell receptor beta chains below were found in one sample sequenced in a study of cytotoxic CD8 clonotypes in ibrutinib-treated CLL. Measured with immunoSEQ multiplex PCR; TCRdb has only the in-frame clones, and not every one. The sample consists of roughly 190,000 clones, about 72% of them appearing once. Sequencing used PBMCs, obtained after 24 months of ibrutinib treatment. These receptors originate from a human donor with chronic lymphocytic leukemia.

The V call is TRBV4-2, the J call TRBJ2-1; D gene uncertain. From germline, CDR1 is LGHNA and CDR2 YNFKEQ. Trimming removed 6 bases from V and 12 bases from J, with 12 bases in between. The CDR3 is 11 residues long. CDR3 DNA: TGTGCCAGCAGGTCCATATCGATGCAGTTCTTC. Protein sequence: CASRSISMQFF.

Only a few counts were recorded for this clone. J is TRBJ2-3 and V is TRBV9; 7 nucleotides agree with TRBD2. This CDR3 has 13 residues. Germline lookup yields CDR1 SGDLS and CDR2 YYNGEE. The V gene end was trimmed by 5 bases and the J gene end by 6 bases; junction bases not matched to a gene: 6. The CDR3 DNA follows: TGTGCCAGCAGGGCTAGCGGTACGGATACGCAGTATTTT. Amino acids: CASRASGTDTQYF.

The rearrangement uses TRBV6-5 and TRBJ2-5; the match to TRBD2 covers 10 bases. In germline, CDR1 is MNHEY, CDR2 SVGAGI. This CDR3 region has 16 residues. The V and J ends lost 4 bases and 4 bases, in that order; junction bases with no gene match: 9. The CDR3 region has the DNA TGTGCCAGCAGTTTCACCAGCGGGAGGGGGGCAGAGACCCAGTACTTC. Translation gives CASSFTSGRGAETQYF.

J is TRBJ2-5 and V is TRBV30, with 7 bases identical to TRBD1. This CDR3 spans 17 amino acids. V trimming: 1 base; J trimming: 2 bases; junction bases outside the gene matches: 13. CDR1 GTSNPN and CDR2 SVGIG come from the germline V gene (reference sequence). The CDR3 region is CAWSAPRPGQRQETQYF. CDR3 DNA sequence: TGTGCCTGGAGTGCCCCACGGCCGGGACAGCGACAAGAGACCCAGTACTTC.

The chain is built from TRBV19 and TRBJ1-2, with D tentatively TRBD1 (5 bases). Germline V lookup: CDR1 LNHDA, CDR2 SQIVND (reference sequence). Trimming removed 7 bases at V and 4 bases at J, with 16 bases between. The CDR3 contains 14 residues. CDR3 DNA sequence: TGTGCCAGTACCCCAGAAGGGGACCTCTATGGCTACACCTTC. It specifies CASTPEGDLYGYTF.

The V and J genes are TRBV25-1 and TRBJ2-2; D not certain. Germline lookup yields CDR1 MGHDK and CDR2 SYGVNS. The CDR3 contains 16 residues. Trimming took 3 bases from V and 1 from J, leaving 12 bases between them. The CDR3 is CASSEIRAKNTGELFF. As DNA, the CDR3 is TGTGCCAGCAGTGAGATACGGGCCAAGAACACCGGGGAGCTGTTTTTT. The full variable domain, its missing parts supplied by reference TRBV25-1 and TRBJ2-2, is EADIYQTPRYLVIGTGKKITLECSQTMGHDKMYWYQQDPGMELHLIHYSYGVNSTEKGDLSSESTVSRIRTEHFPLTLESARPSHTSQYLCASSEIRAKNTGELFFGEGSRLTVL.

J is TRBJ1-1 and V is TRBV5-4; unclear D gene. The CDR3 is 12 amino acids. CDR1 and CDR2 from the germline V gene are SGHNT and YYREEE (reference sequence). Trimming took 0 bases from V and 6 from J, leaving 6 bases between them. CDR3 amino acids: CASSLGGPEAFF. The CDR3 DNA is TGTGCCAGCAGCTTGGGTGGCCCTGAAGCTTTCTTT.

This chain links TRBV7-9 with TRBJ1-2; 10 nucleotides agree with TRBD1. From germline, CDR1 is SEHNR and CDR2 FQNEAQ (reference sequence). The CDR3 covers 13 residues. The J segment lost 6 bases and the V segment lost 5 bases, leaving 3 bases of the junction unmatched. CDR3: CASSGTGVDGYTF. The CDR3 coding sequence is TGTGCCAGCAGCGGGACAGGGGTCGATGGCTACACCTTC.

The CDR3 sequence is CASSLVGGSYNEQFF. The CDR3, as DNA: TGTGCCAGCAGCTTAGTAGGGGGCTCCTACAATGAGCAGTTCTTC. This chain links TRBV7-3 with TRBJ2-1, with D tentatively TRBD1 (6 bases). Trimming pared 2 bases from V and 0 bases from J, leaving 8 bases between. The CDR3 contains 15 residues. Germline V gene sequence: CDR1 SGHTA, CDR2 FQGTGA.

This clone was found once. This chain links TRBV20-1 with TRBJ2-7, with TRBD1 matching over 7 bases. The germline V gene has CDR1 DFQATT and CDR2 SNEGSKA (reference sequence). The CDR3 is 11 amino acids. V was clipped by 6 bases and J by 8 bases; unmatched bases: 7. The CDR3 coding sequence is TGCAGTGCAGTGACAGGGCCACAGCAGTACTTC. It codes for CSAVTGPQQYF.

V and J are TRBV7-8 and TRBJ1-2; tentative D call: TRBD1 (6 bases). The germline V gene has CDR1 SGHVS and CDR2 FQNEAQ. The CDR3 is 14 residues long. V was clipped by 5 bases and J by 4 bases, with 14 bases between them. The chain's CDR3 is CASSRNRVPYGYTF. In nucleotides, the CDR3 is TGTGCCAGCAGCAGGAACAGGGTGCCCTATGGCTACACCTTC.

The V gene is TRBV7-9, the J gene TRBJ2-3; D is undetermined. Trimming took 5 bases from V and 2 from J, leaving 17 bases between them. CDR3 size: 16 residues. CDR1 SEHNR and CDR2 FQNEAQ come from the germline V gene (reference sequence). The CDR3 sequence is CASSPHSERATDTQYF. The DNA for the CDR3 is TGTGCCAGCAGCCCCCACTCGGAGCGCGCCACAGATACGCAGTATTTT.

This chain uses TRBV4-3 with TRBJ2-7, with 11 nucleotides matching TRBD2. The germline V gene has CDR1 LGHNA and CDR2 YSLEER. V shed 2 bases, J shed 0 bases, and the junction held 3 bases outside the gene matches. CDR3 length: 16 amino acids. Written as DNA, the CDR3 is TGCGCCAGCAGCCAAACCGGGACTAGCGGCTCCTACGAGCAGTACTTC. Encoded protein: CASSQTGTSGSYEQYF.

J is TRBJ2-3 and V is TRBV2; D might be TRBD1 (6 bases). The CDR3 totals 13 residues. The germline V and J ends were trimmed by 10 bases and 8 bases, with 19 bases remaining between them. Per the germline V gene, CDR1 is SNHLY and CDR2 is FYNNEI. The CDR3 reads CATQTAPRGTQYF. The DNA of the CDR3 is TGTGCCACCCAAACGGCACCCAGGGGTACGCAGTATTTT.

About this clone itself: The sample holds other DNA sequences that translate to the same CDR3. CDR3 in amino acids: CASSYSPGNQPQHF. DNA of the CDR3: TGTGCCAGCAGTTACTCCCCGGGCAATCAGCCCCAGCATTTT. The rearrangement links TRBV6-5 to TRBJ1-5; D remains unclear. Trimming removed 0 bases from V and 2 bases from J, with 5 bases in between. Germline CDR1 and CDR2: MNHEY and SVGAGI. CDR3 size: 14 residues.

The J gene is TRBJ2-1, the V gene TRBV4-3, with TRBD2 identical over 7 bases. The CDR3 contains 13 residues. The germline gives CDR1 LGHNA, CDR2 YSLEER. The junction had 5 bases not matched to a gene; V was cut back by 5 bases and J by 7 bases. The CDR3 sequence: CASSRLAANEQFF. The CDR3 DNA reads as TGCGCCAGCAGCAGGCTAGCGGCTAATGAGCAGTTCTTC.

This clone was detected a few times. The V gene is TRBV9, the J gene TRBJ2-1, with TRBD2 as a possible D gene (6 bases). V was clipped by 2 bases and J by 7 bases, with 13 bases between them. The CDR3 sequence is 14 residues long. Per the germline V gene, CDR1 is SGDLS and CDR2 is YYNGEE. CDR3 loop: CASSVSGVNNEQFF. In DNA, the CDR3 is TGTGCCAGCAGCGTGTCGGGAGTAAATAATGAGCAGTTCTTC. Full variable domain (missing parts from reference TRBV9 and TRBJ2-1): DSGVTQTPKHLITATGQRVTLRCSPRSGDLSVYWYQQSLDQGLQFLIQYYNGEERAKGNILERFSAQQFPDLHSELNLSSLELGDSALYFCASSVSGVNNEQFFGPGTRLTVL.

This chain connects TRBV27 to TRBJ2-7; 10 nucleotides match TRBD2. Germline CDR1 MNHEY, CDR2 SMNVEV (reference sequence). The trim removed 5 bases at V and 4 bases at J, leaving 14 bases unmatched. The CDR3 has 17 residues. CDR3 nucleotides: TGTGCCAGCAGTCCCCGCGCTAGCGGGAGCTTTCGTTACGAGCAGTACTTC. This sequence encodes CASSPRASGSFRYEQYF.

This chain connects TRBV13 to TRBJ2-5; D gene uncertain. The V gene's germline CDR1 is PRHDT and CDR2 FYEKMQ (reference sequence). Trimming left V 1 base short and J 5 bases short, with 11 bases between. The CDR3 is made up of 14 amino acids. For the CDR3, the DNA is TGTGCCAGCAGCTTAGAAGTCGGGCGTGAGACCCAGTACTTC. Translating it yields CASSLEVGRETQYF. The variable domain in full, completed from reference TRBV13 and TRBJ2-5, reads AAGVIQSPRHLIKEKRETATLKCYPIPRHDTVYWYQQGPGQDPQFLISFYEKMQSDKGSIPDRFSAQQFSDYHSELNMSSLELGDSALYFCASSLEVGRETQYFGPGTRLLVL.

The chain carries TRBV9 and TRBJ1-2; 7 nucleotides match TRBD1. The J segment lost 4 bases and the V segment lost 0 bases, leaving 6 bases of the junction unmatched. Germline V CDR1 and CDR2: SGDLS, YYNGEE. The CDR3 is 15 residues long. CDR3 amino acids: CASSVEGRTGYGYTF. Here the CDR3 DNA reads TGTGCCAGCAGCGTAGAGGGCAGGACAGGCTATGGCTACACCTTC.